This TCR beta chain originates from a study of T cell responses to AZD1222 COVID-19 vaccine. The germline CDR1 and CDR2 sequences are SGHNT and YYREEE (reference sequence). Trimming took 4 bases from V and 6 from J; bases not matched to a gene: 9. This CDR3 spans 16 amino acids. Method: immunoSEQ multiplex PCR; TCRdb's copy keeps in-frame clones and lacks some. The data hold 50,000 or so clones, with 80% observed a single time. The sample here was peripheral blood, taken 28 days after the second AZD1222 dose. V and J are TRBV5-4 and TRBJ1-4; TRBD1 aligns across 10 bases. The TCR originated in an adult who received the AZD1222 COVID-19 vaccine. This CDR3 reads CASSTTWTGGDEKLFF. CDR3 nucleotides: TGTGCCAGCAGCACCACTTGGACAGGGGGGGATGAAAAACTGTTTTTT. The complete variable domain, with remaining parts taken from reference TRBV5-4 and TRBJ1-4, reads ETGVTQSPTHLIKTRGQQVTLRCSSQSGHNTVSWYQQALGQGPQFIFQYYREEENGRGNFPPRFSGLQFPNYSSELNVNALELDDSALYLCASSTTWTGGDEKLFFGSGTQLSVL.